The text below deals with one TCR beta chain. Antigen: not known. Since a far larger clone is one base different, this is likely a read error. The data originate from a study of prognosis after radiotherapy for stage I lung cancer. Study summary: With about a dozen men and 5 or 6 women, the cohort's median age was approximately 74 years, range roughly 50–84. Metastases at distant sites emerged in a few patients after radiotherapy, at a median of 7 months, whereas 15 showed no significant progression. Several of the patients had squamous cell carcinoma tumors, while about a dozen had adenocarcinoma tumors.

Two-round multiplex PCR, the amplification method, yielded TCR beta CDR3 from genomic DNA. Used in first-round PCR were primers specific to each TRBV and TRBJ gene. TCRdb recomputed calls from the multiplex PCR reads with MiXCR, one row per CDR3 protein. The sample lists fewer than 25,000 distinct CDR3 sequences, approximately 50% occurring once. General study findings and limits: Divergent TRBV and TRBJ gene usage has reportedly been observed between patients with and without metastases.

The specimen was PBMCs, collected before or after stereotactic body radiation therapy (not recorded which). The TCR sequence derives from a donor over 45 with non-small cell lung cancer.

The CDR3 DNA reads as TGTGCCAGCAGCTTAGTTCTAACCGGGGAGCTGTTTTTT. Residues: CASSLVLTGELFF. The chain joins TRBV11-2 to TRBJ2-2; D is unclear. Germline V CDR1 and CDR2: SGHAT, FQNNGV. Between the trimmed V and J ends, which lost 1 base and 5 bases, there was a span of 5 bases. The CDR3 is 13 residues long.